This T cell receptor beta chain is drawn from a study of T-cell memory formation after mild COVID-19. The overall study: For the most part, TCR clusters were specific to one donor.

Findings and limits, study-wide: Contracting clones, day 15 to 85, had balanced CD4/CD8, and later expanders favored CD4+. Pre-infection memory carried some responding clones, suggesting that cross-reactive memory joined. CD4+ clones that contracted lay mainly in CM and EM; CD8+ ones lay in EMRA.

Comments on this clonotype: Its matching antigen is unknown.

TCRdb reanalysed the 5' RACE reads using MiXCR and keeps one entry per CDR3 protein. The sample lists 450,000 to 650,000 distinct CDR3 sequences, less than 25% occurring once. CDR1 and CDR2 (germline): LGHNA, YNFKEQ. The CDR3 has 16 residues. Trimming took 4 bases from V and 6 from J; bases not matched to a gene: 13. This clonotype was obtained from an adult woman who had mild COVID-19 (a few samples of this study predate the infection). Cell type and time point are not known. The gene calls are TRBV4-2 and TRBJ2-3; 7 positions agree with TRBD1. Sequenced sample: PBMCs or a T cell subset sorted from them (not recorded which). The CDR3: CASSPGQATVGDTQYF. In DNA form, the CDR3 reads TGTGCCAGCAGCCCAGGACAGGCTACCGTTGGGGATACGCAGTATTTT.